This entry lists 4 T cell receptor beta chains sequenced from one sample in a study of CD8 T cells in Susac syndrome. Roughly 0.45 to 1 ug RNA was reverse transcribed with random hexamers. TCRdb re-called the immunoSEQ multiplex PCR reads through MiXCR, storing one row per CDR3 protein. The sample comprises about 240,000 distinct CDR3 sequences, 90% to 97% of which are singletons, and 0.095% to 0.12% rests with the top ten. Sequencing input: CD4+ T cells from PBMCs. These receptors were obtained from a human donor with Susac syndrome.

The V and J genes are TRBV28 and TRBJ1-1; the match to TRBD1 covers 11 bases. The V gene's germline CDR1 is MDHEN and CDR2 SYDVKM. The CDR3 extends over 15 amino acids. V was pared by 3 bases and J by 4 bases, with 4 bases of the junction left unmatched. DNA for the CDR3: TGTGCCAGCAGTTTTTTTGGGACAGGGGGCACTGAAGCTTTCTTT. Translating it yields CASSFFGTGGTEAFF.

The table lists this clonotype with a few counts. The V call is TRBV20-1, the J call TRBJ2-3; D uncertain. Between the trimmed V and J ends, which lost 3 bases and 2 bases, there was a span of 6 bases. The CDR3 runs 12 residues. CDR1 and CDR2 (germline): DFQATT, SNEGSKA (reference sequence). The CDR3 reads CSASGITDTQYF. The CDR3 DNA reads TGCAGTGCTAGTGGGATCACAGATACGCAGTATTTT.

The CDR3 DNA reads as TGTGCCAGCAGCCAAGATCTGTACGGGCCATCTTCCCAGTACTTC. Translated, it gives CASSQDLYGPSSQYF. The rearrangement links TRBV4-2 to TRBJ2-5; D unclear. The V end lost 0 bases, the J end lost 9 bases, and 17 bases lay between the germline ends. The V gene's germline CDR1 is LGHNA and CDR2 YNFKEQ. The CDR3 covers 15 residues.

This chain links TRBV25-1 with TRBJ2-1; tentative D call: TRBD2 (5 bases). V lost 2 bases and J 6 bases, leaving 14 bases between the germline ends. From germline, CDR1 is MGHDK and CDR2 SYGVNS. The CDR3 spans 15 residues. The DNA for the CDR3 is TGTGCCAGCAGTGAAGCCGGGGTACCTTTCAATGAGCAGTTCTTC. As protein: CASSEAGVPFNEQFF.